Listed below are T cell receptor beta chains from one sample, sequenced in a study of metastatic and nonmetastatic thyroid tumors. TCRdb reassembled clones from the PCR reads with MiXCR. The sample contains roughly 20,000 clones, about 30% of which appear only once. The sequenced sample consisted of tumor tissue. The receptors originated from a female donor with papillary thyroid cancer or a benign thyroid nodule (not recorded which). Some clones in this sample may be carry-over from other donors' samples. CDR3s include the opening cysteine and the closing phenylalanine or tryptophan. D genes are given only for firm matches. Some rows mark clone size as missing; the rest say once, few, many or name a class of expanded clone.

>NA|TRBJ2-2|TRBV28|NA
TGTGCCAGCAGTTTGGGGCGGGTCGACACTGGGGAGCTGTTTTTT
CASSLGRVDTGELFF
>TRBD1|TRBJ1-5|TRBV6-1|few
TGTGCCAGCAGTGAAACTTGGACAGGGGGATATGGACAGCCCCAGCATTTT
CASSETWTGGYGQPQHF
>TRBD1|TRBJ1-2|TRBV4-3|few
TGCGCCAGCAGCCAAGAATTACAGGGGGCGTATGGCTACACCTTC
CASSQELQGAYGYTF
>NA|TRBJ2-1|TRBV20-1|NA
TGCAGTGCGGGGGGCAAGTTCAATGAGCAGTTCTTC
CSAGGKFNEQFF
>TRBD1|TRBJ2-5|TRBV20-1|many
TGCAGAGGGGACAGCCAAGAGACCCAGTACTTC
CRGDSQETQYF
>NA|TRBJ1-5|TRBV20-1|NA
TGCAGTGCTCGCGGCGGGCTTCAGCCCCAGCATTTT
CSARGGLQPQHF
>TRBD1|TRBJ1-2|TRBV5-1|medium-sized
TGCGCCAGCAGCTTGGATCCAGGGGGCATGAATGGCTACACCTTC
CASSLDPGGMNGYTF
>NA|TRBJ1-5|TRBV10-3|medium-sized
TGTGCCATCAGTGAGCTCGGGGAGCCCCAGCATTTT
CAISELGEPQHF
>NA|TRBJ1-5|TRBV6-1|few
TGTGCCAGCAGCGGGGTGGGTCTAACAGGGTTTAATCAGCCCCAGCATTTT
CASSGVGLTGFNQPQHF
>TRBD2|TRBJ2-3|TRBV4-2|NA
TGTGCCAGCAGCCAGCGTTTGGCGGGAGGTAGCACAGATACGCAGTATTTT
CASSQRLAGGSTDTQYF
>NA|TRBJ2-3|TRBV20-1|NA
TGCAGTGCTAGAGATTTGTCTAGCCAGAACACAGATACGCAGTATTTT
CSARDLSSQNTDTQYF
>NA|TRBJ2-7|TRBV7-3|NA
TGTGCCAGCGCCAGCTCAGGGAATTCCTACGAGCAGTACTTC
CASASSGNSYEQYF
>NA|TRBJ2-3|TRBV6-1|NA
TGTGCCAGCACATTACGAGATACGCAGTATTTT
CASTLRDTQYF
>NA|TRBJ2-2|TRBV7-2|many
TGTGCCAGCGGACACGGGTACACCGGGGAGCTGTTTTTT
CASGHGYTGELFF
>TRBD2|TRBJ2-3|TRBV10-3|many
TGTGCCAGCAAGCGGGAGGGGGGCACAGATACGCAGTATTTT
CASKREGGTDTQYF
>NA|TRBJ1-5|TRBV11-1|NA
TGTGCCAGCAGCCCCCAGGTCCACGGGGTTGACAATCAGCCCCAGCATTTT
CASSPQVHGVDNQPQHF
>TRBD2|TRBJ2-7|TRBV27|few
TGTGCCAGCAGTTTGCTGAGTTTGCGGCCGGGGGGGACCTACGAGCAGTACTTC
CASSLLSLRPGGTYEQYF
>TRBD2|TRBJ2-3|TRBV11-3|NA
TGTGCCAGCAGCTTAGGTGCGGGAGTACCAGATACGCAGTATTTT
CASSLGAGVPDTQYF
>TRBD1|TRBJ1-2|TRBV9|NA
TGTGCCAGCAGCGCAGGACAGGGGGAGAATTTTAACTATGGCTACACCTTC
CASSAGQGENFNYGYTF
>NA|TRBJ1-5|TRBV6-5|NA
TGTGCCAGCAGTTCTCAAATGGGGGGGGTGGGTCAGCCCCAGCATTTT
CASSSQMGGVGQPQHF
>TRBD1|TRBJ2-3|TRBV11-1|NA
TGTGCCAACGATGGGGACAGGGAGCGGGCAGATACGCAGTATTTT
CANDGDRERADTQYF
>NA|TRBJ1-2|TRBV6-2/TRBV6-3|medium-sized
TGTGCCAGCACCCACGGTTCCGGGACTGTAGGCTACACCTTC
CASTHGSGTVGYTF
>NA|TRBJ2-7|TRBV4-2|NA
TGTGCCAGCAGCCAAGATGAGGTCTCGAAGCAGTACTTC
CASSQDEVSKQYF
>NA|TRBJ1-2|TRBV12-3/TRBV12-4|few
TGTGCCAGCAGTTTCAGTAACTATGGCTACACCTTC
CASSFSNYGYTF
>NA|TRBJ1-1|TRBV7-2|medium-sized
TGTGCCAGCAGCTTAGCGCAGGGGCTCGGGACTGAAGCTTTCTTT
CASSLAQGLGTEAFF
>NA|TRBJ2-5|TRBV28|NA
TGTGCCATCAGTCCACGCCAGATTATTCAAGAGACAAATTACTTC
CAISPRQIIQETNYF
>NA|TRBJ2-5|TRBV2|few
TGTGCCAGCAGCGAGGACACGATCATCGGGGAGACCCAGTACTTC
CASSEDTIIGETQYF
>NA|TRBJ1-6|TRBV12-3/TRBV12-4|NA
TGTGCCAGCACTCCGGCAGAACCTAATTCACCCCTCCAGTTT
CASTPAEPNSPLQF
>TRBD1|TRBJ1-5|TRBV6-1|NA
TGTGCCACGGAAGGACAGGCCAATCAGCCCCAGCATTTT
CATEGQANQPQHF